This is a list of T cell receptor beta chains from one sample in a study of prognosis after radiotherapy for stage I lung cancer. MiXCR, applied by TCRdb to the multiplex PCR reads, yields one record per CDR3 protein. The table lists around 15,000 distinct CDR3 sequences, approximately 15% of them singletons, with 38% in the top ten. Sample: PBMCs, taken before or after stereotactic body radiation therapy (not recorded which). These receptors were collected from a donor over 45 with non-small cell lung cancer. Both conserved end residues are part of each CDR3. Fields, in order: CDR3 DNA, CDR3 protein, clone size, J gene, V gene, D gene. The D gene is left open where the match is weak. Size values are once, few and many counts, or a class for expanded clones, and some rows have none.

TGTGCCAGCAGCTTTTCTACGGGACAGGGCACTGAAGCTTTCTTT CASSFSTGQGTEAFF many TRBJ1-1 TRBV7-2 TRBD1
TGTGCCAGCAGCCAGCTGGGATGGCAGTACTTC CASSQLGWQYF many TRBJ2-7 TRBV3-1 .
TGTGCCAGCAGCCAAGCCAGATACACAGATACGCAGTATTTT CASSQARYTDTQYF many TRBJ2-3 TRBV4-2 .
TGTGCCAGCAGCTTAGGGCTAGCGGGAGCCCGGACAGATACGCAGTATTTT CASSLGLAGARTDTQYF many TRBJ2-3 TRBV7-9 TRBD2
TGCGCCAGCAGCTTGGCCCTAGCGGGGACAGATACGCAGTATTTT CASSLALAGTDTQYF . TRBJ2-3 TRBV5-1 TRBD2
TGTGCCACGGACGGAGGCAGATCAATTCAGTACTTC CATDGGRSIQYF few TRBJ2-4 TRBV7-9 .
TGCGCCAGCAGCTTTCTCGGACAGGGGGCAGGTGGGGCCAACGTCCTGACTTTC CASSFLGQGAGGANVLTF medium-sized TRBJ2-6 TRBV5-1 TRBD1
TGCGCCAGCAGCTTGATAGGGCCTCCGGTCGAGTACATTCAGTACTTC CASSLIGPPVEYIQYF many TRBJ2-4 TRBV5-1 .
TGTGCCAGCAGCCCACGACTAGCGGGGGAGGCTGAGCAGTTCTTC CASSPRLAGEAEQFF many TRBJ2-1 TRBV5-4 TRBD2
TGTGCCAGCAGTTCTTGGGGTGAGCAGTTCTTC CASSSWGEQFF medium-sized TRBJ2-1 TRBV12-3/TRBV12-4 .
TGTGCCAGCAGCCAAACAGGGGGCAAAGATACGCAGTATTTT CASSQTGGKDTQYF many TRBJ2-3 TRBV5-4 TRBD1
TGTGCTAGCAGCCCGACGAGGGACAGCACAGATACGCAGTATTTT CASSPTRDSTDTQYF many TRBJ2-3 TRBV7-7 .
TGTGCCAGCAGCTTCAGCGACGCGGCAGATACGCAGTATTTT CASSFSDAADTQYF medium-sized TRBJ2-3 TRBV9 .
TGTGCCAGCAGCTTAGAATCGGGTGTCCGGGGAATTATAGGTGACAATGAGCAGTTCTTC CASSLESGVRGIIGDNEQFF medium-sized TRBJ2-1 TRBV11-2 .
TGTGCCAGCAGCGCGGGTCCCCGCGTTGGCGAGCAGTACTTC CASSAGPRVGEQYF many TRBJ2-7 TRBV9 .
TGTGCCAGCAGTTGGGGACCAGCCAAAAACATTCAGTACTTC CASSWGPAKNIQYF many TRBJ2-4 TRBV7-8 .
TGTGTCAGCAGTGAGCCCGGGACAGGGCACGAGCAGTTCTTC CVSSEPGTGHEQFF . TRBJ2-1 TRBV6-2/TRBV6-3 TRBD1
TGTGCCATCTCCTTGAGTAGCGGGGGCACTCAGGGTACGCAGTATTTT CAISLSSGGTQGTQYF . TRBJ2-3 TRBV10-3 TRBD2
TGTGCCAGCAGTTTACAGGGCTACGAGCAGTACTTC CASSLQGYEQYF . TRBJ2-7 TRBV6-2/TRBV6-3 .
TGTGCCAGTAGTACCGACAGGGGAAGCTACAATGAGCAGTTCTTC CASSTDRGSYNEQFF many TRBJ2-1 TRBV19 TRBD1
TGTGCCAGCGGTCAATTGACTAGCGGGAGCGCCTCCTACGAGCAGTACTTC CASGQLTSGSASYEQYF many TRBJ2-7 TRBV28 TRBD2
TGCGCCAGCAGCTACGGGACAGGGAGCAATCAGCCCCAGCATTTT CASSYGTGSNQPQHF many TRBJ1-5 TRBV4-3 TRBD1
TGTGCCAGCAGCCCCATGGGGTTTCTGTACAATGAGCAGTTCTTC CASSPMGFLYNEQFF many TRBJ2-1 TRBV7-2 .
TGTGCCAGCAGTTACTCGTTGGCTAGGTCTGGGGCCAACGTCCTGACTTTC CASSYSLARSGANVLTF many TRBJ2-6 TRBV6-2/TRBV6-3 .
TGTGCCAGCAGTTTAATGGTCATTACCCACGACGAGCAGTACTTC CASSLMVITHDEQYF many TRBJ2-7 TRBV28 .
TGTGCCAGCAGTTTACAGGGTAGATTTCAAGAGACCCAGTACTTC CASSLQGRFQETQYF many TRBJ2-5 TRBV6-9 .
TGTGCCAGCAGCTCGGGGACTGCGAACACCGGGGAGCTGTTTTTT CASSSGTANTGELFF many TRBJ2-2 TRBV2 .
TGTGCCAGCAGTATTATAACTAGCGGGGCCTCCTACGAGCAGTACTTC CASSIITSGASYEQYF many TRBJ2-7 TRBV28 TRBD2
TGTGCCAGCAGCCTCACTAGCTTCCAGCAGTACTTC CASSLTSFQQYF . TRBJ2-7 TRBV7-3 .
TGCAGTGCAAGACCCCTAAGGACAGGGGGCTGGGAGGGGGTGAACACTGAAGCTTTCTTT CSARPLRTGGWEGVNTEAFF many TRBJ1-1 TRBV20-1 TRBD1
TGTGCCACCAGTGCCTGGGGCAGCTCATACAATGAGCAGTTCTTC CATSAWGSSYNEQFF many TRBJ2-1 TRBV24-1 .
TGTGCCAGCAGCACCACCGGGACAGCTAGCTCCTACGAGCAGTACTTC CASSTTGTASSYEQYF many TRBJ2-7 TRBV9 TRBD1
TGCAGTGCTAGAGAGGCGGGATATTCCGAGCAGTACTTC CSAREAGYSEQYF many TRBJ2-7 TRBV20-1 .
TGTGCCAGCAGCCAAGAGCCCGCAAGTCATTGGTATAACGAGCAGTACTTC CASSQEPASHWYNEQYF many TRBJ2-7 TRBV3-1 .
TGTGCCAGCAGTTTCCGGAAGAACACTGAAGCTTTCTTT CASSFRKNTEAFF many TRBJ1-1 TRBV27 .
TGTGCCAGCAGCTTAGGGGCGGGAGTCGGGCACGAGCAGTACTTC CASSLGAGVGHEQYF many TRBJ2-7 TRBV7-9 TRBD2
TGTGCCAGCAGCCCGGGACTGAACACCGGGGAGCTGTTTTTT CASSPGLNTGELFF once TRBJ2-2 TRBV28 .
TGTGCCAGCAGCGTAGTCCAGGGCCCCGGGGAGCTGTTTTTT CASSVVQGPGELFF many TRBJ2-2 TRBV9 .
TGTGGCAGTATCCGCGACTGGGGCGAGCCCCAGCATTTT CGSIRDWGEPQHF . TRBJ1-5 TRBV27 .
TGTGCCTGGAGGACTAGCGGGAGTAACCAAGAGACCCAGTACTTC CAWRTSGSNQETQYF many TRBJ2-5 TRBV30 TRBD2
TGTGCCTGGGACGGGAGCTCTGGGGCCAACGTCCTGACTTTC CAWDGSSGANVLTF many TRBJ2-6 TRBV30 .
TGTGCCAGCAGTGAAGAAGCTTTTACCTCGACTAGCGGGGGGCCCCTTTCGGATGAGCAGTTCTTC CASSEEAFTSTSGGPLSDEQFF . TRBJ2-1 TRBV2 TRBD2
TGTGCCAGCAGCGTGGGACAGGGACCCTCCACCGGGGAGCTGTTTTTT CASSVGQGPSTGELFF many TRBJ2-2 TRBV9 TRBD1
TGTGCCATCAGTGAGTCGAGTCAACGGGAGCAGTACTTC CAISESSQREQYF many TRBJ2-7 TRBV10-3 .
TGTGCCAGCAGTAGAATAGACGAGGGGAGGTATGGCTACACCTTC CASSRIDEGRYGYTF many TRBJ1-2 TRBV6-1 .
TGTGCCAGCAGCTTAGGAAGTGGACAGTTTGAAAAACTGTTTTTT CASSLGSGQFEKLFF many TRBJ1-4 TRBV13 .
TGTGCCAGCTCGCCCCGGCCTGGGGACGACAATGAGCAGTTCTTC CASSPRPGDDNEQFF many TRBJ2-1 TRBV18 .
TGTGCCAGCAGCTTAGAGTTTCCGGGTGCAGGGCAGTACTTC CASSLEFPGAGQYF many TRBJ2-7 TRBV7-2 .
TGTGCCAGCAGTCCGACGGGGGTCTCCTACGAGCAGTACTTC CASSPTGVSYEQYF medium-sized TRBJ2-7 TRBV28 .
TGTGCCAGCTCACCACGGCAACTGCAGGATACTGAAGCTTTCTTT CASSPRQLQDTEAFF many TRBJ1-1 TRBV18 .
TGTGCCAGCAGCGCAACCTCTAGCGGCCTTATGGAGCAGTACTTC CASSATSSGLMEQYF many TRBJ2-7 TRBV7-8 TRBD2
TGCGCCAGCGGGACTAGCGGGGTTTACAATGAGCAGTTCTTC CASGTSGVYNEQFF many TRBJ2-1 TRBV5-1 TRBD2